These 11 T cell receptor beta chains originate from one sample sequenced in a study of shared clonotypes between healthy human individuals. TCRdb's table, derived via immunoSEQ multiplex PCR, lists solely in-frame clones and lacks some. The sample contains 2,100,000 or so clones, more than 90% of which appear only once. The sequencing sample was made of naive CD4+ T cells sorted from blood. Indicated subset: CD45RA+ positively selected. Receptors were obtained from a man between 18 and 29 years old in good health.

A note on this clone: Other nucleotide sequences in the sample specify the same CDR3. The V and J genes are TRBV27 and TRBJ1-6; D is unresolved. Trimming removed 1 base at V and 5 bases at J, with 6 bases between. CDR3 length: 14 residues. From germline, CDR1 is MNHEY and CDR2 SMNVEV (reference sequence). The CDR3 loop reads CASSLWGNNSPLHF. CDR3 nucleotide sequence: TGTGCCAGCAGTTTATGGGGAAATAATTCACCCCTCCACTTT.

The chain joins TRBV29-1 to TRBJ2-6, with 11 bases lining up with TRBD2. This CDR3 is built from 15 residues. Germline V lookup: CDR1 SQVTM, CDR2 ANQGSEA. The V gene end was trimmed by 6 bases and the J gene end by 2 bases; junction bases not matched to a gene: 3. The CDR3 reads CSVSTSGTGANVLTF. CDR3 sequence (DNA): TGCAGCGTATCGACTAGCGGGACTGGGGCCAACGTCCTGACTTTC.

V usage is TRBV10-2 and J usage is TRBJ1-5, with no clear D. The germline V and J ends were trimmed by 5 bases and 6 bases, with 11 bases remaining between them. The CDR3 length is 13 residues. Germline V gene lookup returns CDR1 WSHSY and CDR2 SAAADI. This CDR3 is CASSSNVLQPQHF. The DNA for the CDR3 is TGCGCCAGCAGTTCCAACGTACTTCAGCCCCAGCATTTT.

DNA of the CDR3: TGTGCCTGGAGGAAGCTAGCGGCGAACACCGGGGAGCTGTTTTTT. Translating it yields CAWRKLAANTGELFF. V gene TRBV30 combines with J gene TRBJ2-2, with TRBD2 matching over 7 bases. The V gene end was trimmed by 3 bases and the J gene end by 0 bases; junction bases not matched to a gene: 4. Germline loops: CDR1 GTSNPN, CDR2 SVGIG (reference sequence). This CDR3 spans 15 amino acids.

This chain joins TRBV2 and TRBJ1-1; D is undetermined. The germline V gene encodes CDR1 SNHLY and CDR2 FYNNEI. Trimming pared 3 bases from V and 7 bases from J, leaving 6 bases between. This CDR3 has 11 amino acids. The CDR3 here is CASSETLEAFF. Written as DNA, the CDR3 is TGTGCCAGCAGTGAGACCCTTGAAGCTTTCTTT.

The chain uses TRBV5-4 and TRBJ2-7; D possibly corresponds to TRBD2 (6 bases). With 0 bases removed from V and 5 bases from J, the gap between germline ends came to 18 bases. The CDR3 covers 16 residues. In germline, CDR1 is SGHNT, CDR2 YYREEE (reference sequence). The CDR3 protein is CASSLGRGSPGDEQYF. CDR3 DNA sequence: TGTGCCAGCAGCTTGGGGCGGGGTTCCCCCGGAGACGAGCAGTACTTC.

The chain employs TRBV5-4 and TRBJ2-7; a possible D gene is TRBD2 (5 bases). Germline V gene lookup returns CDR1 SGHNT and CDR2 YYREEE (reference sequence). The CDR3 has 13 amino acids. Trimming removed 0 bases from V and 4 bases from J, with 8 bases in between. The CDR3 DNA reads TGTGCCAGCAGCTTGGAACGGGAATACGAGCAGTACTTC. Amino acid sequence: CASSLEREYEQYF.

The CDR3 sequence: CASSEVGGPLDEQFF. The CDR3 coding sequence is TGTGCCAGCAGTGAAGTGGGGGGGCCGCTGGATGAGCAGTTCTTC. V usage is TRBV2 and J usage is TRBJ2-1; a possible D gene is TRBD2 (7 bases). Germline V gives CDR1 SNHLY, CDR2 FYNNEI. The CDR3 is 15 amino acids. Trimming pared 1 base from V and 8 bases from J, leaving 15 bases between.

DNA for the CDR3: TGTGCCTGGAGACACCGCGCTAGCTCTGGAAACACCATATATTTT. Protein: CAWRHRASSGNTIYF. J is TRBJ1-3 and V is TRBV30; D is ambiguous. Germline V gene lookup returns CDR1 GTSNPN and CDR2 SVGIG (reference sequence). This CDR3 is built from 15 residues. Trimming took 3 bases from V and 0 from J, leaving 12 bases between them.

The rearrangement uses TRBV28 and TRBJ2-5; D perhaps matches TRBD2 (5 bases). Trimming removed 6 bases at V and 5 bases at J, with 13 bases between. The CDR3 sequence is 13 residues long. Germline V gives CDR1 MDHEN, CDR2 SYDVKM. This CDR3 reads CASRSHRGETQYF. DNA of the CDR3: TGTGCCAGCAGGTCCCATCGAGGGGAGACCCAGTACTTC.

This clone was detected only once. The chain links TRBV18 to TRBJ1-5; D remains unclear. CDR3 length: 15 amino acids. The V and J ends lost 0 bases and 6 bases respectively, with 12 bases between them. CDR1 is KGHSH, CDR2 LQKENI, per germline. The CDR3 nucleotides are TGTGCCAGCTCACCACCGCCAAACGCGGGTCAGCCCCAGCATTTT. It translates to CASSPPPNAGQPQHF.